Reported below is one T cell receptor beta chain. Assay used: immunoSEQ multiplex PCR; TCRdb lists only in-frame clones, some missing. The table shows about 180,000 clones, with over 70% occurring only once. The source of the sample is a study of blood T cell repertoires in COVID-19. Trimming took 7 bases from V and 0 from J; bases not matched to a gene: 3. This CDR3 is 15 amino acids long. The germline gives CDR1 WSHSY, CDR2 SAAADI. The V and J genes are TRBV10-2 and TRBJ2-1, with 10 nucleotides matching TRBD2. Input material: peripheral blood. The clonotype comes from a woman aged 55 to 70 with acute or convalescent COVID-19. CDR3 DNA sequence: TGCGCCAGCACTCTAGCGGGGGTCTCCTACAATGAGCAGTTCTTC. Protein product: CASTLAGVSYNEQFF.